Listed here are 29 T cell receptor beta chains from one sample, sequenced in a study of shared clonotypes between healthy human individuals. TCRdb keeps only in-frame clones here, not all; method: immunoSEQ multiplex PCR. The sample lists around 2.5 million clones; 93% were seen once. The specimen sequenced was naive CD4+ T cells from PBMCs. Documented subset: CD45RA+ positively selected. Every receptor here comes from a man younger than 35 in good health. Some clones in this sample may be carry-over from other donors' samples.

In regard to this clone: The same CDR3 can be traced to other DNA sequences in this sample. The J gene is TRBJ2-7, the V gene TRBV6-6; D uncertain. Germline V lookup: CDR1 MNHNY, CDR2 SVGAGI (reference sequence). This CDR3 region has 11 residues. Trimming took off 6 bases at V and 1 base at J, with 4 bases between the two ends. CDR3 DNA sequence: TGTGCCAGCAGCCCGTCCTACGAGCAGTACTTC. Translating it yields CASSPSYEQYF.

The chain combines TRBV28 with TRBJ2-4; tentative D call: TRBD2 (7 bases). Germline V CDR1 and CDR2: MDHEN, SYDVKM. This CDR3 region has 16 residues. The V end lost 4 bases, the J end lost 1 base, and 14 bases lay between the germline ends. CDR3 in DNA: TGTGCCAGCAGTTCCGTAGGGGGGGCGGCCAAAAACATTCAGTACTTC. Its protein is CASSSVGGAAKNIQYF.

In DNA, the CDR3 is TGCGCCAGCAGCTTGTTAGGGGAGATCCAAGAGACCCAGTACTTC. Translated, it gives CASSLLGEIQETQYF. The chain has TRBV5-1 and TRBJ2-5; D may match TRBD1 or TRBD2 (5 bases each). The V gene lost 1 base and the J gene lost 1 base, with 11 bases spanning the gap. Germline V gene lookup returns CDR1 SGHRS and CDR2 YFSETQ. The length of the CDR3 is 15 residues.

V is TRBV28 and J is TRBJ2-1, with TRBD2 matching over 9 bases. There are 15 residues in the CDR3. Trimming removed 4 bases from V and 8 bases from J; junction bases left unmatched: 9. Looked up from germline, CDR1 is MDHEN and CDR2 is SYDVKM. The CDR3 DNA reads TGTGCCAGCAGTTCTCCTAGCGGGAACCGGTATGAGCAGTTCTTC. Translating gives CASSSPSGNRYEQFF.

The rearrangement uses TRBV7-9 and TRBJ1-2, with TRBD1 identical over 8 bases. CDR1 is SEHNR and CDR2 is FQNEAQ in the germline V gene (reference sequence). The CDR3 has 16 amino acids. J gave up 4 bases and V 1 base, and 8 bases lay outside the gene matches. In nucleotides, the CDR3 is TGTGCCAGCAGCTTAGGGTCAGGGGGCCATCCCTATGGCTACACCTTC. Translated, it gives CASSLGSGGHPYGYTF.

This clone was found a few times. The chain carries TRBV28 and TRBJ1-1; D remains unclear. Trimming removed 5 bases from V and 8 bases from J, with 12 bases in between. Per germline, CDR1 MDHEN and CDR2 SYDVKM. This CDR3 spans 12 amino acids. CDR3 residues: CASSLEEREAFF. DNA for the CDR3: TGTGCCAGCAGTCTCGAGGAAAGAGAAGCTTTCTTT.

With respect to this clone: At one end, the junction sequence differs from germline, possibly due to a read error. The chain has TRBV6-1 and TRBJ2-1, with D tentatively TRBD1 or TRBD2 (5 bases each). The germline CDR1 and CDR2 sequences are MNHNS and SASEGT. This CDR3 is built from 16 residues. The CDR3 DNA is TGTGCCAGCAGAGAAGAGGGGCGTCCCTCCTACAATGAGCAGTTCTTC. Translating it yields CASREEGRPSYNEQFF.

Worth noting for this clone: The sample carries other DNA sequences with the same CDR3. The rearrangement uses TRBV20-1 and TRBJ2-5, with D unresolved. The CDR3 runs to 11 residues. Germline CDR1 and CDR2: DFQATT and SNEGSKA (reference sequence). The V and J ends lost 5 bases and 5 bases respectively, with 9 bases between them. CDR3 sequence (DNA): TGCAGTGCTTCCCCCGGGGAGACCCAGTACTTC. Translated, it gives CSASPGETQYF.

In DNA, the CDR3 is TGTGCCAGCAGCGGAGGCCGGATGAACACTGAAGCTTTCTTT. Encoded protein: CASSGGRMNTEAFF. The chain joins TRBV5-4 to TRBJ1-1; D gene ambiguous. The CDR3 sequence is 14 residues long. Germline V CDR1 and CDR2: SGHNT, YYREEE (reference sequence). Trimming cost V 4 bases and J 0 bases, with 10 bases left between them.

A note on this clone: Other DNA sequences in the same sample also yield this CDR3. The chain has TRBV5-1 and TRBJ2-2, with 8 bases matching TRBD1. V lost 4 bases and J lost 4; bases outside the gene matches: 6. CDR3 length equals 15 residues. The V gene's germline CDR1 is SGHRS and CDR2 YFSETQ. The CDR3 spells CASSPGTGTTGELFF. In nucleotides, the CDR3 is TGCGCCAGCAGCCCCGGGACAGGTACCACCGGGGAGCTGTTTTTT. Full variable domain (rest looked up from reference TRBV5-1 and TRBJ2-2): KAGVTQTPRYLIKTRGQQVTLSCSPISGHRSVSWYQQTPGQGLQFLFEYFSETQRNKGNFPGRFSGRQFSNSRSEMNVSTLELGDSALYLCASSPGTGTTGELFFGEGSRLTVL.

CDR3 amino acids: CASSSGGSKETQYF. For the CDR3, the DNA is TGTGCCAGCAGTTCGGGGGGGTCTAAAGAGACCCAGTACTTC. V is TRBV28 and J is TRBJ2-5, with 8 positions matching TRBD2. Germline V CDR1 and CDR2: MDHEN, SYDVKM. The CDR3 is 14 amino acids. V was pared by 4 bases and J by 3 bases, with 4 bases of the junction left unmatched.

The rearrangement links TRBV5-1 to TRBJ2-3; TRBD2 might be the D (6 bases). Germline-derived CDR1 and CDR2 are SGHRS and YFSETQ. The CDR3 is 16 residues long. Trimming cost V 4 bases and J 2 bases, with 17 bases left between them. The CDR3 reads CASSPKPGLLTDTQYF. The CDR3 DNA is TGCGCCAGCAGCCCCAAGCCGGGACTCCTCACAGATACGCAGTATTTT.

The gene calls are TRBV4-1 and TRBJ2-7; no clear D. CDR1 is MGHRA and CDR2 is YSYEKL in the germline V gene. With 0 bases removed from V and 12 bases from J, the gap between germline ends came to 12 bases. The CDR3 runs to 12 residues. The CDR3 protein is CASSQDRTRLYF. The CDR3 nucleotides read TGCGCCAGCAGCCAAGATCGGACCCGGCTGTACTTC.

V and J are TRBV29-1 and TRBJ2-7; tentative D call: TRBD2 (5 bases). Trimming took off 2 bases at V and 0 bases at J, with 14 bases between the two ends. This CDR3 is built from 15 residues. Germline-derived CDR1 and CDR2 are SQVTM and ANQGSEA. The CDR3 sequence is CSVERASRGSYEQYF. The CDR3 DNA is TGCAGCGTTGAAAGGGCCAGCCGGGGCTCCTACGAGCAGTACTTC.

V usage is TRBV4-3 and J usage is TRBJ2-7; a possible D gene is TRBD2 (6 bases). V lost 0 bases to trimming and J lost 7 bases, with 13 bases between them. Per germline, CDR1 LGHNA and CDR2 YSLEER. CDR3 length: 14 residues. The CDR3 bases are TGCGCCAGCAGCCAAGACTCGGGGGATGGGGAGCAGTACTTC. It translates to CASSQDSGDGEQYF.

This rearrangement joins TRBV5-4 to TRBJ2-1, with 9 bases that match TRBD2. Germline assignment: CDR1 SGHNT and CDR2 YYREEE (reference sequence). This CDR3 comprises 15 residues. V shed 2 bases, J shed 9 bases, and the junction held 9 bases outside the gene matches. The CDR3 spells CASSLESGRTPEQFF. CDR3 coding DNA: TGTGCCAGCAGCTTAGAGAGCGGGAGGACCCCTGAGCAGTTCTTC. The entire variable domain, with the rest obtained from reference TRBV5-4 and TRBJ2-1, is as follows: ETGVTQSPTHLIKTRGQQVTLRCSSQSGHNTVSWYQQALGQGPQFIFQYYREEENGRGNFPPRFSGLQFPNYSSELNVNALELDDSALYLCASSLESGRTPEQFFGPGTRLTVL.

This clone was found once. The chain recombines TRBV11-2 with TRBJ2-2; 12 bases align to TRBD2. The CDR3 loop spans 17 amino acids. Germline values: CDR1 SGHAT, CDR2 FQNNGV. V trimming: 5 bases; J trimming: 4 bases; junction bases outside the gene matches: 8. The CDR3 reads CASSGLAGGPLTGELFF. CDR3 bases: TGTGCCAGCAGCGGGCTAGCGGGAGGGCCGCTCACCGGGGAGCTGTTTTTT.

This clone occurred a few times. The sample has other DNA sequences that encode this CDR3 too. The genes are TRBV11-2 and TRBJ2-7, with 12 bases fitting TRBD2. The CDR3 runs to 15 residues. The trim removed 5 bases at V and 2 bases at J, leaving 4 bases unmatched. Germline V CDR1 and CDR2: SGHAT, FQNNGV. This CDR3 reads CASSPTSGGPYEQYF. CDR3 nucleotide sequence: TGTGCCAGCAGCCCGACTAGCGGGGGACCCTACGAGCAGTACTTC.

J is TRBJ2-3 and V is TRBV6-1; 7 bases agree with TRBD1. Germline V CDR1 and CDR2: MNHNS, SASEGT. The V segment lost 11 bases and the J segment 3 bases; nucleotides outside the gene matches: 8. CDR3 length: 13 residues. CDR3 loop: CAATRGQTDTQYF. The CDR3 DNA reads TGTGCCGCCACCAGGGGACAGACAGATACGCAGTATTTT.

J is TRBJ1-5 and V is TRBV6-4, with TRBD1 matching 7 bases. The germline gives CDR1 MRHNA, CDR2 SNTAGT. The CDR3 runs to 17 residues. The ends lost 0 bases at V and 4 bases at J; junction bases unmatched: 9. In nucleotides, the CDR3 is TGTGCCAGCAGTGACTCGTCCGGGACAGCGATAAATCAGCCCCAGCATTTT. Encoded protein: CASSDSSGTAINQPQHF.

The chain recombines TRBV25-1 with TRBJ1-1; D call uncertain. V lost 5 bases and J lost 3, with 10 bases in between. The CDR3 has 13 residues. Germline CDR1 is MGHDK and CDR2 is SYGVNS. Written as DNA, the CDR3 is TGTGCCAGCAGTACGACTCCGGACACTGAAGCTTTCTTT. Translating it yields CASSTTPDTEAFF.

The DNA for the CDR3 is TGTGCCAGCAGTTTCGTGGGACCCCAGTACTACGAGCAGTACTTC. Protein sequence: CASSFVGPQYYEQYF. This chain uses TRBV27 with TRBJ2-7, with D perhaps matching TRBD1 or TRBD2 (5 bases each). The CDR3 is 15 residues long. Germline loops: CDR1 MNHEY, CDR2 SMNVEV (reference sequence). V was trimmed by 3 bases and J by 3 bases, leaving 15 bases between them.

This sequence joins TRBV28 and TRBJ2-3; D possibly matches TRBD1 or TRBD2 (5 bases each). The CDR3 runs to 12 residues. In germline, CDR1 is MDHEN, CDR2 SYDVKM. Trimming shortened V by 6 bases and J by 7 bases, and 11 bases separated the two germline ends. The chain's CDR3 is CASSLRDHTQYF. CDR3 DNA sequence: TGTGCCAGCAGCCTCCGGGACCATACGCAGTATTTT.

This sequence joins TRBV6-1 and TRBJ1-1, with D maybe TRBD1 (6 bases). The CDR3 spans 15 residues. The V end was cut by 2 bases, the J end by 4 bases, with 14 bases between. Germline values: CDR1 MNHNS, CDR2 SASEGT. CDR3 DNA sequence: TGTGCCAGCAGTGAAAGGGGGGCGCCGGTCACTGAAGCTTTCTTT. Protein sequence: CASSERGAPVTEAFF.

CDR3: CASGRTSETYGYTF. Here the CDR3 DNA reads TGTGCCAGCGGAAGGACTTCTGAGACCTATGGCTACACCTTC. The chain links TRBV7-2 to TRBJ1-2; no firm D call. The CDR3 is 14 amino acids. The V end was cut by 8 bases, the J end by 4 bases, with 17 bases between. Germline V gene lookup returns CDR1 SGHTA and CDR2 FQGNSA.

The rearrangement uses TRBV7-9 and TRBJ2-5; D assignment may be TRBD1 or TRBD2 (5 bases each). From germline, CDR1 is SEHNR and CDR2 FQNEAQ (reference sequence). Trimming took off 5 bases at V and 3 bases at J, with 19 bases between the two ends. The CDR3 sequence is 16 residues long. CDR3 DNA sequence: TGTGCCAGCAGCGACCGGGATGCGTTCAGGGAAGAGACCCAGTACTTC. Translated: CASSDRDAFREETQYF.

J is TRBJ2-2 and V is TRBV6-1, with D tentatively TRBD2 (6 bases). There are 17 residues in the CDR3. Trimming pared 3 bases from V and 1 base from J, leaving 15 bases between. CDR1 is MNHNS, CDR2 SASEGT, per germline. CDR3 sequence reads: CASSDLGGLMNTGELFF. The CDR3 nucleotides read TGTGCCAGCAGTGATCTTGGGGGACTCATGAACACCGGGGAGCTGTTTTTT.

The chain couples TRBV7-9 to TRBJ1-3, with unresolved D. V was trimmed by 2 bases and J by 1 base, leaving 6 bases between them. Germline-derived CDR1 and CDR2 are SEHNR and FQNEAQ (reference sequence). The CDR3 runs 14 residues. CDR3 amino acids: CASSLTESGNTIYF. The CDR3 DNA sequence: TGTGCCAGCAGCTTAACGGAGTCTGGAAACACCATATATTTT.

This chain links TRBV7-9 with TRBJ2-7; tentative D call: TRBD2 (5 bases). CDR1 and CDR2 from the germline V gene are SEHNR and FQNEAQ (reference sequence). V gave up 2 bases and J gave up 0 bases, with 11 bases separating them. This CDR3 contains 15 residues. As DNA, the CDR3 is TGTGCCAGCAGCTTATATACTGGGAGCTCCTACGAGCAGTACTTC. Encoded protein: CASSLYTGSSYEQYF.